One and the same sample provided the 3 T cell receptor beta chains below, sequenced in a study of Graves' ophthalmopathy and Graves' hyperthyroidism. TCR beta CDR3 regions were amplified from RNA transcripts. Following a first-round RT-PCR that used HTBI primers, a second-round multiplex PCR was carried out. TCRdb called the multiplex PCR reads again in MiXCR, with one record for every CDR3 protein. The sample holds a few hundred thousand distinct CDR3 sequences; approximately 15% are singletons and the top ten take about 7%. The sequencing input was peripheral blood. The origin of the receptors is a woman in her late teens or twenties with stable Graves' hyperthyroidism.

This clonotype has just a few counts. The chain uses TRBV20-1 and TRBJ2-5, with 8 bases identical to TRBD2. The CDR3 has 15 amino acids. V trimming: 3 bases; J trimming: 3 bases; junction bases outside the gene matches: 9. Germline CDR1 reads DFQATT; CDR2 reads SNEGSKA (reference sequence). CDR3 residues: CSARAGGSGEETQYF. CDR3 in DNA: TGCAGTGCTAGGGCCGGAGGTAGCGGGGAAGAGACCCAGTACTTC.

This clonotype has ten or more counts. The chain carries TRBV28 and TRBJ2-2; possible D gene TRBD1, 6 bases. The CDR3 sequence is 15 residues long. CDR1 is MDHEN and CDR2 is SYDVKM in the germline V gene. Between the trimmed V and J ends, which lost 5 bases and 3 bases, there was a span of 13 bases. CDR3 in DNA: TGTGCCAGCAGTAACGGACAGATCGACACCGGGGAGCTGTTTTTT. It specifies CASSNGQIDTGELFF.

The chain is built from TRBV27 and TRBJ1-2; weak D call: TRBD1 (5 bases). Germline values: CDR1 MNHEY, CDR2 SMNVEV (reference sequence). The CDR3 runs 15 residues. V dropped 8 bases and J dropped 0 bases, with 16 bases sitting between them. The CDR3 DNA follows: TGTGCCAGCTCCCATGGCAGGGTCACTAACTATGGCTACACCTTC. The encoded protein is CASSHGRVTNYGYTF.